This entry features one TCR beta chain sequence. Its target is not known. These data are taken from a study of Ad26.COV2.S vaccination and SARS-CoV-2 variants. The study's findings and limits: Compared with placebo recipients, vaccine recipients had higher spike-specific TCR breadth. With respect to non-spike TCR breadth, vaccine and placebo recipients were similar. The TCR breadth and depth analyses may have produced an underestimate of total T cell responses.

This CDR3 is built from 13 residues. Germline V gene data show CDR1 as SGHDN and CDR2 as FVKESK. Trimming shortened V by 1 base and J by 4 bases, and 8 bases separated the two germline ends. Some clones are missing from TCRdb's copy, which holds only in-frame ones; the method was immunoSEQ multiplex PCR. The data show 300,000 to 400,000 clones, around 87% seen once. Treatment: around 19 received Ad26.COV2.S at low or high dose, single or two shots; several received placebo; per-sample allocation not given. Sample collection was performed on day 63 after the first vaccine or placebo injection. A Boston adult aged 18-55 years was the donor.

The rearrangement links TRBV14 to TRBJ2-7; D not certain. The sequence was obtained from a person aged 18-65 years who received the Ad26.COV2.S COVID-19 vaccine or a placebo. The source material was peripheral blood, sampled in a trial of Ad26.COV2.S vaccine versus placebo. The CDR3 nucleotides read TGTGCCAGCAGCCAAGCAGACACATACGAGCAGTACTTC. The encoded protein is CASSQADTYEQYF.